This record looks at one T cell receptor beta chain sequence and its context. Antigen unknown. This CDR3 is built from 15 residues. The V gene's germline CDR1 is MNHEY and CDR2 SVGAGI. The V end was cut by 4 bases, the J end by 3 bases, with 12 bases between. This sample stems from a study of cytomegalovirus exposure and HLA in healthy donors. Study-wide findings and caveats: Cytomegalovirus-associated TCR beta chains were listed, numbering under 200. Many donors carried some public TCRs, although rarity characterized most TCR sequences.

The data were produced by immunoSEQ multiplex PCR, yet TCRdb's version contains in-frame clones alone and is incomplete. The table has about 55,000 clones, roughly 90% seen once. Sequencing used PBMCs. The sequence came from a man aged 18 to 30 in good health and CMV-seronegative. J is TRBJ1-4 and V is TRBV6-5; a possible D gene is TRBD1 (6 bases). CDR3 sequence: CASSFRGGANEKLFF. The DNA for the CDR3 is TGTGCCAGCAGTTTTAGAGGGGGTGCTAATGAAAAACTGTTTTTT.